This is a list of T cell receptor beta chains from one sample in a study of T-cell memory formation after mild COVID-19. MiXCR was run by TCRdb on the 5' RACE reads, yielding one entry per CDR3 protein. This sample has approximately 500,000 distinct CDR3 sequences, with about 23% found just once. Sequenced: PBMCs or a T cell subset sorted from them (not recorded which). These receptors were taken from an adult woman who had mild COVID-19 (a few samples of this study predate the infection). Cell type and time point are not known. CDR3s include the opening cysteine and the closing phenylalanine or tryptophan. Fields, in order: J gene, clone size, V gene, D gene, CDR3 DNA, CDR3 protein. D genes are given only for firm matches. Clone size appears in some rows only: once, few, many, or a class for an expanded clone.

TRBJ2-1 | NA | TRBV6-5 | NA | TGTGCCAGCAGTTACTCGTCCGGATACAATGAGCAGTTCTTC | CASSYSSGYNEQFF
TRBJ2-7 | few | TRBV7-6 | NA | TGTGCCAGCAGCCCCCGAAGGCTCGAGCAGTACTTC | CASSPRRLEQYF
TRBJ1-1 | few | TRBV12-3/TRBV12-4 | NA | TGTGCCAGCAGTTTATTAAGAGACACTGAAGCTTTCTTT | CASSLLRDTEAFF
TRBJ2-5 | NA | TRBV4-1 | TRBD2 | TGCGCCAGCAGCTTGACGACTAGCGGGGGGCGTCAAGAGACCCAGTACTTC | CASSLTTSGGRQETQYF
TRBJ2-5 | NA | TRBV19 | NA | TGTGCCAGTAACGCGGGACAGAGGTCGGGGGAGACCCAGTACTTC | CASNAGQRSGETQYF
TRBJ2-1 | NA | TRBV12-3/TRBV12-4 | NA | TGTGCCAGCAGTTCGGAGGGGGGGTGGAACAATGAGCAGTTCTTC | CASSSEGGWNNEQFF
TRBJ2-1 | NA | TRBV5-1 | TRBD2 | TGCGCCAGCATCCCTGAAGCGGGATCGAATGAGCAGTTCTTC | CASIPEAGSNEQFF
TRBJ2-2 | NA | TRBV15 | NA | TGTGCCACCAGTCTCGTCCGGACATTCAGGGGCGGGGAGCTGTTTTTT | CATSLVRTFRGGELFF
TRBJ2-1 | NA | TRBV20-1 | TRBD2 | TGCAGTGCTAGAGACGCCGGGACTAGCGTGAACTCCTACAATGAGCAGTTCTTC | CSARDAGTSVNSYNEQFF
TRBJ2-2 | NA | TRBV6-1 | TRBD1 | TGTGCCAGCACCCCTCGGACAGGAGCGGACACCGGGGAGCTGTTTTTT | CASTPRTGADTGELFF
TRBJ2-1 | few | TRBV20-1 | TRBD2 | TGCAGTGCAGACACGACTAGCGGGAGGGACAATGAGCAGTTCTTC | CSADTTSGRDNEQFF